One and the same sample provided the 11 T cell receptor beta chains below, sequenced in a study of blood T cell repertoires in COVID-19. The protocol was immunoSEQ multiplex PCR, while the TCRdb copy is restricted to in-frame clones and leaves out a portion. The sample has 250,000 to 300,000 clones; roughly 85% are singletons. Sequences were obtained from peripheral blood. These receptor sequences come from a man aged 50-60 years with active or convalescent COVID-19.

The rearrangement links TRBV5-4 to TRBJ2-3; 10 bases match TRBD2. This CDR3 spans 16 amino acids. V shed 5 bases, J shed 7 bases, and the junction held 13 bases outside the gene matches. Germline V CDR1 and CDR2: SGHNT, YYREEE (reference sequence). Written as DNA, the CDR3 is TGTGCCAGCAGGCCCTCCTCTAGCGGGAGATCGTATACGCAGTATTTT. Amino acid sequence: CASRPSSSGRSYTQYF. The complete variable domain, with remaining parts taken from reference TRBV5-4 and TRBJ2-3, reads ETGVTQSPTHLIKTRGQQVTLRCSSQSGHNTVSWYQQALGQGPQFIFQYYREEENGRGNFPPRFSGLQFPNYSSELNVNALELDDSALYLCASRPSSSGRSYTQYFGPGTRLTVL.

This chain connects TRBV21-1 to TRBJ1-5; TRBD1, as called in the table, went unchecked against the DNA. TRBV21-1 is annotated as a pseudogene. CDR3 length: 21 amino acids. The CDR3 loop is CASSLSCEVREHKNWNQPQHF. Here the CDR3 DNA reads TGTGCCAGCAGCTTAAGTTGCGAGGTCAGGGAACATAAGAATTGGAATCAGCCCCAGCATTTT.

The rearrangement uses TRBV9 and TRBJ1-4; D is unclear. Looked up from germline, CDR1 is SGDLS and CDR2 is YYNGEE. CDR3 size: 11 residues. V was shortened by 4 bases and J by 8 bases, with 6 bases between the two germline ends. The CDR3 DNA reads TGTGCCAGCAGCCCGGGAGAAAAACTGTTTTTT. Protein sequence: CASSPGEKLFF.

V gene TRBV10-2 combines with J gene TRBJ1-4, with no clear D. Trimming pared 2 bases from V and 4 bases from J, leaving 11 bases between. The CDR3 totals 15 residues. Germline lookup yields CDR1 WSHSY and CDR2 SAAADI. CDR3 in DNA: TGCGCCAGCAGTGAGCGCAACAGTGGTAATGAAAAACTGTTTTTT. Translated: CASSERNSGNEKLFF.

The rearrangement links TRBV18 to TRBJ1-1; perhaps TRBD1 as D (5 bases). Trimming took 3 bases from V and 6 from J, leaving 14 bases between them. Germline assignment: CDR1 KGHSH and CDR2 LQKENI. The CDR3 is 14 residues long. The CDR3 here is CASSPIQGGSEAFF. CDR3 in DNA: TGTGCCAGCTCACCTATTCAGGGTGGATCTGAAGCTTTCTTT.

This chain connects TRBV12-5 to TRBJ2-3; D possibly corresponds to TRBD1 (6 bases). The CDR3 is 17 residues long. Trimming removed 7 bases from V and 2 bases from J, with 22 bases in between. CDR1 is LGHNT, CDR2 FRNRAP, per germline. CDR3 sequence reads: CASAGETGTTPTDTQYF. Here the CDR3 DNA reads TGTGCTAGTGCCGGAGAAACCGGGACAACCCCCACAGATACGCAGTATTTT.

V is TRBV5-8 and J is TRBJ2-1; no reliable D call. Germline assignment: CDR1 SGHTS and CDR2 YDEGEE. Trimming stripped 1 base from V and 9 bases from J, with 8 bases between. The CDR3 is made up of 12 amino acids. CDR3 in amino acids: CASSLTGLEQFF. In nucleotides, the CDR3 is TGTGCCAGCAGCTTGACGGGTCTTGAGCAGTTCTTC.

The chain couples TRBV3-1 (or the pseudogene TRBV3-2) to TRBJ2-3; 8 nucleotides agree with TRBD2. This CDR3 comprises 17 residues. Germline V gene data show CDR1 as LGHDT and CDR2 as YNNKEL (reference sequence). Trimming cost V 1 base and J 1 base; bases outside gene matches: 7. The CDR3: CASSQAGGPSGTDTQYF. The CDR3 DNA follows: TGTGCCAGCAGCCAAGCGGGAGGGCCCTCGGGCACAGATACGCAGTATTTT.

The V call is TRBV27, the J call TRBJ2-3; D possibly corresponds to TRBD2 (6 bases). The length of the CDR3 is 13 residues. In germline, CDR1 is MNHEY, CDR2 SMNVEV (reference sequence). Trimming removed 5 bases from V and 5 bases from J, with 11 bases in between. The CDR3 sequence is CASSRRGKDTQYF. The CDR3 DNA is TGTGCCAGCAGTCGCCGCGGGAAAGATACGCAGTATTTT.

V gene TRBV18 combines with J gene TRBJ2-5; the D is unclear. This CDR3 has 17 residues. CDR1 is KGHSH, CDR2 LQKENI, per germline. The germline V and J ends were trimmed by 1 base and 1 base, with 16 bases remaining between them. CDR3: CASSPLYHPSGQETQYF. The CDR3 coding sequence is TGTGCCAGCTCACCACTTTATCATCCGTCCGGCCAAGAGACCCAGTACTTC.

This clone was seen a few times. The V call is TRBV11-2, the J call TRBJ2-1; D unclear. CDR3 length equals 15 residues. Germline V lookup: CDR1 SGHAT, CDR2 FQNNGV. The V and J ends lost 0 bases and 9 bases respectively, with 15 bases between them. The CDR3 DNA reads TGTGCCAGCAGCTTAGAGTCCGGAGCCAACGGTGAGCAGTTCTTC. It specifies CASSLESGANGEQFF.